The 11 T cell receptor beta chains presented below share a single source sample, sequenced in a study of blood T cell repertoires in COVID-19. Libraries were prepared by immunoSEQ multiplex PCR; TCRdb keeps only in-frame clonotypes and omits some of them. The sample lists about 130,000 clones; around 89% were seen once. Sequenced material: peripheral blood. The receptors were gathered from a man aged 50-60 years with acute or convalescent COVID-19.

DNA for the CDR3: TGTGCCAGCAGCGCGGCAACCTTCGGGCAGCCCCAGCATTTT. This sequence encodes CASSAATFGQPQHF. V usage is TRBV5-8 and J usage is TRBJ1-5; D unresolved. The germline gives CDR1 SGHTS, CDR2 YDEGEE. The germline V and J ends were trimmed by 4 bases and 7 bases, with 15 bases remaining between them. The CDR3 loop spans 14 amino acids.

The chain is built from TRBV11-1 and TRBJ1-3, with a possible D match to TRBD1 (6 bases). The V end lost 4 bases, the J end lost 4 bases, and 11 bases lay between the germline ends. The CDR3 runs 14 residues. Per the germline V gene, CDR1 is SGHAT and CDR2 is FQDESV (reference sequence). The CDR3 DNA follows: TGTGCCAGCAGCTCGTCGGACAGCGGAAACACCATATATTTT. Translation: CASSSSDSGNTIYF.

This chain uses TRBV5-1 with TRBJ1-1; D is undetermined. The length of the CDR3 is 12 residues. V gave up 5 bases and J gave up 5 bases, with 10 bases separating them. Per the germline V gene, CDR1 is SGHRS and CDR2 is YFSETQ. The chain's CDR3 is CASREGLTEAFF. The CDR3 region has the DNA TGCGCCAGCAGGGAGGGCCTAACTGAAGCTTTCTTT.

The rearrangement uses TRBV18 and TRBJ1-2; TRBD1 aligns across 7 bases. This CDR3 spans 14 amino acids. The germline CDR1 and CDR2 sequences are KGHSH and LQKENI. V shed 3 bases and J 6 bases; nucleotides not matched to a gene: 7. In DNA form, the CDR3 reads TGTGCCAGCTCACCGGACAGGCTCGGGGATGGCTACACCTTC. It encodes CASSPDRLGDGYTF.

The chain uses TRBV19 and TRBJ2-1; tentatively, D is TRBD1 (7 bases). The CDR3 is made up of 15 amino acids. Germline values: CDR1 LNHDA, CDR2 SQIVND (reference sequence). The ends were cut back, 7 bases at V and 4 bases at J, with 17 bases in the middle. The CDR3 DNA reads as TGTGCCAGTACCGCGTGGGGGGACAGATACAATGAGCAGTTCTTC. Amino acids: CASTAWGDRYNEQFF.

V usage is TRBV6-5 and J usage is TRBJ1-5, with 11 nucleotides matching TRBD1. The CDR3 totals 15 residues. Trimming took 7 bases from V and 5 from J; bases not matched to a gene: 7. Germline V gene data show CDR1 as MNHEY and CDR2 as SVGAGI. In DNA form, the CDR3 reads TGTGCCAGCACAGAACGGGACAGGGGGTATCAGCCCCAGCATTTT. It is translated as CASTERDRGYQPQHF.

The rearrangement joins TRBV7-2 to TRBJ1-4; 10 bases line up with TRBD1. The CDR3 totals 13 residues. Trimming took 4 bases from V and 15 from J; bases not matched to a gene: 8. Germline CDR1 reads SGHTA; CDR2 reads FQGNSA. Here the CDR3 DNA reads TGTGCCAGCAGCTCACCGGGACAGGGGATGGTGTTTTTT. Encoded protein: CASSSPGQGMVFF. The variable domain in full, completed from reference TRBV7-2 and TRBJ1-4, reads GAGVSQSPSNKVTEKGKDVELRCDPISGHTALYWYRQSLGQGLEFLIYFQGNSAPDKSGLPSDRFSAERTGGSVSTLTIQRTQQEDSAVYLCASSSPGQGMVFFGSGTQLSVL.

The chain recombines TRBV3-1 (or the pseudogene TRBV3-2) with TRBJ2-5, with TRBD2 identical over 13 bases. In germline, CDR1 is LGHDT, CDR2 YNNKEL (reference sequence). V dropped 4 bases and J dropped 5; count of bases not matched to a gene: 10. This CDR3 is 17 amino acids long. Written as DNA, the CDR3 is TGTGCCAGCAGCCCGGGACTAGCGGGGAGGGGGCAGGAGACCCAGTACTTC. This encodes CASSPGLAGRGQETQYF.

The V and J genes are TRBV28 and TRBJ1-1; no clear D gene. The germline CDR1 and CDR2 sequences are MDHEN and SYDVKM. The CDR3 consists of 14 residues. Trimming took 0 bases from V and 1 from J, leaving 6 bases between them. The CDR3 reads CASSLWPGNTEAFF. CDR3 DNA sequence: TGTGCCAGCAGTTTATGGCCAGGGAACACTGAAGCTTTCTTT.

J is TRBJ1-1 and V is TRBV6-5, with TRBD1 matching 7 bases. V gave up 6 bases and J gave up 0 bases; unmatched junction bases: 1. Germline CDR1 is MNHEY and CDR2 is SVGAGI. The CDR3 sequence is 13 residues long. Here the CDR3 DNA reads TGTGCCAGCAGACAGGGGATGAACACTGAAGCTTTCTTT. Translating gives CASRQGMNTEAFF.

V is TRBV30 and J is TRBJ1-2, with TRBD1 matching over 7 bases. This CDR3 region has 14 residues. From germline, CDR1 is GTSNPN and CDR2 SVGIG (reference sequence). Trimming cost V 0 bases and J 3 bases; bases outside gene matches: 4. The CDR3 here is CAWSVQGIYYGYTF. Written as DNA, the CDR3 is TGTGCCTGGAGTGTACAGGGGATTTACTATGGCTACACCTTC.